In its sample, the clone carrying this T cell receptor (beta chain) was seen a few times. For naive CD8 T cells, sorting used the CD8+CD4-CCR7+CD45RA+ phenotype. The data stem from a study of molecular identifiers for immune sequencing clone quantification. Previously described methods and listed TCR primers produced bulk TCR libraries. In TCRdb, the PCR reads were re-called with MiXCR into one record per CDR3 protein. The table lists 490,000 or so distinct CDR3 sequences, roughly 24% of them singletons. The germline gives CDR1 LGHNA, CDR2 YSLEER. Trimming stripped 0 bases from V and 4 bases from J, with 10 bases between. The CDR3 has 15 residues.

The clonotype originates from a human donor in good health. Some libraries in this study had Jurkat cell RNA spiked in. This chain joins TRBV4-3 and TRBJ1-3, with D perhaps TRBD1 (5 bases). The specimen was naive CD8+ T cells from blood, with Jurkat cell RNA spiked in. The subset: FACS-sorted CD8+CD4-CCR7+CD45RA+ naive T cells. This CDR3 reads CASSQDKGSGNTIYF. The CDR3 DNA reads TGCGCCAGCAGCCAAGACAAGGGGTCGGGAAACACCATATATTTT.